This TCR beta chain was identified in a study of control samples from healthy donors and cancer patients. The repertoire was sequenced with immunoSEQ multiplex PCR; TCRdb's copy has only in-frame clones and lacks some. The sample lists roughly 130,000 clones; 85% to 95% were seen once. CDR1 and CDR2 from the germline V gene are SQVTM and ANQGSEA. The ends were cut back, 1 base at V and 9 bases at J, with 10 bases in the middle. CDR3 length equals 11 residues. The receptor was derived from a man aged 55 to 69 with colorectal cancer. What was sequenced was PBMCs. V and J are TRBV29-1 and TRBJ2-7, with D hard to call. CDR3 nucleotides: TGCAGCGTTGAAGGGGTCTCCGGGCAGTACTTC. It yields the protein CSVEGVSGQYF.